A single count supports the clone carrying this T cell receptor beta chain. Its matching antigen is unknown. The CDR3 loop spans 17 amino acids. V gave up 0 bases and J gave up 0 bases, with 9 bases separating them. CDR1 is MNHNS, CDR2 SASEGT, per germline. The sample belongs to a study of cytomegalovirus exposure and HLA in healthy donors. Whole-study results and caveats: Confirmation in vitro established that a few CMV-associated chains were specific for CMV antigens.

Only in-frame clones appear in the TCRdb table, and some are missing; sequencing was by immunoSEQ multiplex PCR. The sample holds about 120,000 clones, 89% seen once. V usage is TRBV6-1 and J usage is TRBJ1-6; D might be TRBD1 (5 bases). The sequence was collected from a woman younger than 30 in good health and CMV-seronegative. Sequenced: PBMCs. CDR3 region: CASSEAHRSSYNSPLHF. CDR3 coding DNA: TGTGCCAGCAGTGAAGCGCACAGGAGCTCCTATAATTCACCCCTCCACTTT.